This TCR beta chain was captured in a study of beta chain features in type 1 diabetes. Background on the study: In age, gender and cell yields, patients were similar to healthy donors.

From germline, CDR1 is GTSNPN and CDR2 SVGIG (reference sequence). This CDR3 has 15 residues. V lost 0 bases and J 7 bases, leaving 18 bases between the germline ends. Every participating donor gave one draw, a heparinised blood sample averaging approximately 120 mL. Study results and limitations: Shorter TCRB CDR3s, moderately but significantly so, marked every one of the four CD4+ subsets in Type 1 diabetes patients. Across patients, naive, central memory and Treg TCRB repertoires exhibited apparently greater similarity than was observed across healthy donors.

About this clone itself: Its antigen is unidentified.

The authors reverse transcribed all of the isolated RNA, so sequencing captured expressed TCRB transcripts. Data came from immunoSEQ multiplex PCR; TCRdb stores just in-frame clones and leaves some out. The sample includes hundreds of thousands of clones, 11% to 15% of them seen just once. Sequenced material: naive CD4+ T cells from blood. This sequence joins TRBV30 and TRBJ1-2, with D possibly being TRBD1 (5 bases). This receptor was obtained from a man between 18 and 29 years old with type 1 diabetes. CDR3 region: CAWSVWEGNYVGYTF. CDR3 sequence (DNA): TGTGCCTGGAGTGTATGGGAGGGGAACTATGTTGGCTACACCTTC.